One and the same sample provided the 15 T cell receptor beta chains below, sequenced in a study of vaccination effects on CD4 cells after COVID-19. Subsequent to a culture period of under twelve days, CD4+ T cells were isolated. Vaccine administered to participants consisted of two doses of either BNT162b2 or mRNA-1273. Profiled with immunoSEQ multiplex PCR; TCRdb holds only in-frame clones, not every one. Here the sample spans 45,000 to 55,000 clones, 60% to 75% being singletons. Their antigens are not known. The starting material was CD4+ T cells from PBMCs cultured without peptide, obtained after COVID-19 vaccination. The receptors derive from a human donor who received a COVID-19 vaccine.

The chain joins TRBV18 to TRBJ1-2; D gene uncertain. V was trimmed by 3 bases and J by 1 base, leaving 12 bases between them. Germline assignment: CDR1 KGHSH and CDR2 LQKENI. CDR3 length: 15 amino acids. The CDR3: CASSPPGQDNYGYTF. CDR3 bases: TGTGCCAGCTCACCCCCTGGTCAGGATAACTATGGCTACACCTTC.

The chain uses TRBV10-2 and TRBJ2-3; 7 bases are a match to TRBD1. CDR1 is WSHSY and CDR2 is SAAADI in the germline V gene. The CDR3 loop spans 15 amino acids. Trimming at V came to 4 bases and at J to 2 bases, leaving 6 bases not matched to a gene. CDR3 sequence: CASSGTGLHTDTQYF. The CDR3 nucleotides read TGCGCCAGCAGTGGGACAGGCCTCCACACAGATACGCAGTATTTT.

This chain joins TRBV6-1 and TRBJ2-5; tentatively, D is TRBD1 or TRBD2 (5 bases each). Looked up from germline, CDR1 is MNHNS and CDR2 is SASEGT. Trimming shortened V by 2 bases and J by 5 bases, and 9 bases separated the two germline ends. CDR3 size: 13 residues. Written as DNA, the CDR3 is TGTGCCAGCAGTGAAATGTGGGGGGAGACCCAGTACTTC. Translating it yields CASSEMWGETQYF.

In this sample, this clone turned up a few times. The V call is TRBV6-5, the J call TRBJ1-1, with a possible D match to TRBD1 (5 bases). CDR1 and CDR2 from the germline V gene are MNHEY and SVGAGI. The CDR3 runs 14 residues. Trimming removed 7 bases from V and 2 bases from J, with 14 bases in between. CDR3 loop: CASMTQGRNTEAFF. CDR3 DNA sequence: TGTGCCAGCATGACCCAGGGACGAAACACTGAAGCTTTCTTT.

DNA for the CDR3: TGTGCCAGCCAACTGATCATTGGGAATCAGCCCCAGCATTTT. It codes for CASQLIIGNQPQHF. The chain joins TRBV6-5 to TRBJ1-5, with no clear D. CDR3 length: 14 residues. V gave up 8 bases and J gave up 4 bases, with 15 bases separating them. Germline V lookup: CDR1 MNHEY, CDR2 SVGAGI.

This chain uses TRBV5-1 with TRBJ2-3; D ambiguous. Deletions cut 0 bases from V and 6 bases from J, with 8 bases between. This CDR3 contains 13 residues. CDR1 SGHRS and CDR2 YFSETQ come from the germline V gene. The CDR3 nucleotides read TGCGCCAGCAGCTTGGACTCATCGGATACGCAGTATTTT. The encoded protein is CASSLDSSDTQYF.

The chain carries TRBV30 and TRBJ1-6, with TRBD1 identical over 7 bases. J gave up 6 bases and V 1 base, and 3 bases lay outside the gene matches. This CDR3 contains 14 residues. Germline V gives CDR1 GTSNPN, CDR2 SVGIG (reference sequence). In DNA form, the CDR3 reads TGTGCCTGGAGTGCCGGGACAGCTAATTCACCCCTCCACTTT. Translation gives CAWSAGTANSPLHF.

The genes are TRBV19 and TRBJ2-1; 9 bases are shared with TRBD1. Germline assignment: CDR1 LNHDA and CDR2 SQIVND (reference sequence). The CDR3 loop spans 16 amino acids. V trimming: 7 bases; J trimming: 4 bases; junction bases outside the gene matches: 11. The CDR3 region has the DNA TGTGCCAGTACTGATACCGGGACAGGGAAATACAATGAGCAGTTCTTC. As protein: CASTDTGTGKYNEQFF.

The gene calls are TRBV30 and TRBJ1-3, with D tentatively TRBD1 (6 bases). V was pared by 3 bases and J by 0 bases, with 21 bases between. The CDR3 runs 18 residues. CDR1 is GTSNPN, CDR2 SVGIG, per germline (reference sequence). CDR3 sequence (DNA): TGTGCCTGGAGGAGGGGGGGTCTCTCCCCTCTCTCTGGAAACACCATATATTTT. Protein: CAWRRGGLSPLSGNTIYF.

The chain recombines TRBV19 with TRBJ1-2, with 9 bases matching TRBD1. The CDR3 has 16 residues. Germline V gene sequence: CDR1 LNHDA, CDR2 SQIVND (reference sequence). With 1 base clipped from V and 4 bases from J, the junction kept 7 bases outside the gene matches. The CDR3 protein is CASSIVRDRVPYGYTF. The CDR3 coding sequence is TGTGCCAGTAGTATAGTTCGGGACAGGGTTCCCTATGGCTACACCTTC. The whole variable domain, filled in from reference TRBV19 and TRBJ1-2, reads DGGITQSPKYLFRKEGQNVTLSCEQNLNHDAMYWYRQDPGQGLRLIYYSQIVNDFQKGDIAEGYSVSREKKESFPLTVTSAQKNPTAFYLCASSIVRDRVPYGYTFGSGTRLTVV.

The V and J genes are TRBV7-8 and TRBJ2-5; tentatively, D is TRBD1 (6 bases). CDR3 length: 14 residues. The V gene lost 4 bases and the J gene lost 14 bases, with 23 bases spanning the gap. The germline V gene has CDR1 SGHVS and CDR2 FQNEAQ. The CDR3 loop reads CASSSRGGYRLLYF. In nucleotides, the CDR3 is TGTGCCAGCAGCTCCCGAGGGGGATACAGACTGCTCTACTTC.

The chain uses TRBV5-1 and TRBJ2-3; no clear D. There are 15 residues in the CDR3. CDR1 SGHRS and CDR2 YFSETQ come from the germline V gene. V lost 2 bases to trimming and J lost 1 base, with 11 bases between them. CDR3 loop: CASSFDWSRTDTQYF. CDR3 sequence (DNA): TGCGCCAGCAGCTTCGACTGGAGCCGCACAGATACGCAGTATTTT.

The V call is TRBV4-1, the J call TRBJ1-2, with TRBD1 matching 9 bases. Germline trimming cut 8 bases from V and 6 bases from J; bases unmatched to any gene: 7. The CDR3 sequence is 13 residues long. Germline assignment: CDR1 MGHRA and CDR2 YSYEKL. CDR3 residues: CASGPGQGHGYTF. The CDR3 DNA follows: TGCGCCAGCGGACCGGGACAGGGCCATGGCTACACCTTC.

This clone was recorded once. The chain uses TRBV18 and TRBJ1-5, with D perhaps matching TRBD1 (5 bases). The CDR3 loop spans 16 amino acids. V was trimmed by 0 bases and J by 2 bases, leaving 11 bases between them. The germline gives CDR1 KGHSH, CDR2 LQKENI. In DNA, the CDR3 is TGTGCCAGCTCACCACCGGGGGTCGTGGGCAATCAGCCCCAGCATTTT. Its translation: CASSPPGVVGNQPQHF.

The rearrangement joins TRBV30 to TRBJ2-3, with TRBD2 matching over 10 bases. The CDR3 contains 14 residues. Germline CDR1 is GTSNPN and CDR2 is SVGIG (reference sequence). After removal of 4 bases from V and 3 bases from J, the junction contained 4 bases not matched to a gene. CDR3 nucleotides: TGTGCCTGGACATATAGCGGGGGGACAGATACGCAGTATTTT. This encodes CAWTYSGGTDTQYF.